The present T cell receptor beta chain was sequenced within a study of control samples from healthy donors and cancer patients. Sequencing was performed with immunoSEQ multiplex PCR; in TCRdb, only in-frame clones are kept and a portion is missing. Of more than 140,000 clones in the sample, 75% to 95% were seen once. This CDR3 is 15 amino acids long. Unmatched junction bases numbered 7, after V lost 8 bases and J lost 1 base. The germline CDR1 and CDR2 sequences are LNHDA and SQIVND (reference sequence). The gene calls are TRBV19 and TRBJ1-1; 10 nucleotides line up with TRBD1. This clonotype was obtained from a man younger than 30 in good health. Source material: blood. The CDR3 DNA is TGTGCCAGTTCCGGGACAGGGGAGGGGAACACTGAAGCTTTCTTT. Amino acid sequence: CASSGTGEGNTEAFF.